This T cell receptor beta chain was identified in a study of cytomegalovirus exposure and HLA in healthy donors. The CDR3 is 11 residues long. CDR1 and CDR2 from the germline V gene are MNHEY and SMNVEV (reference sequence). Trimming took 8 bases from V and 5 from J, leaving 10 bases between them. Measured with immunoSEQ multiplex PCR; TCRdb has only the in-frame clones, and not every one. There are some 260,000 clones in the sample; about 90% occur only once, and under 4% lies in the top ten. The source material was PBMCs. The gene calls are TRBV27 and TRBJ2-7; no clear D. This receptor was taken from a woman younger than 45 in good health and CMV-seronegative. The DNA for the CDR3 is TGTGCCAGCCCTTTAGAGGACGAGCAGTACTTC. Amino acids: CASPLEDEQYF.